This T cell receptor beta chain was obtained from a study of T cells in Graves' hyperthyroidism and ophthalmopathy. The source material, RNA transcripts, was used to amplify TCR beta CDR3 regions. RT-PCR in the first round (using the HTBI primer set) targeted the TCR CDR3. Via MiXCR, TCRdb re-called the multiplex PCR reads, giving one row per CDR3 protein. The sample lists around 600,000 distinct CDR3 sequences, around 15% occurring once. Unmatched junction bases numbered 17, after V lost 5 bases and J lost 6 bases. CDR3 size: 17 residues. From germline, CDR1 is MNHNS and CDR2 SASEGT. In its sample, this clonotype was seen many times.

This receptor was taken from a woman aged 50 to 60 with Graves' ophthalmopathy. The rearrangement links TRBV6-1 to TRBJ2-7; the match to TRBD2 covers 9 bases. The sample taken for sequencing was blood. CDR3 sequence reads: CASSYRTRGLAAGEQYF. CDR3 nucleotide sequence: TGTGCCAGCAGTTATCGGACGAGGGGACTAGCTGCGGGCGAGCAGTACTTC.